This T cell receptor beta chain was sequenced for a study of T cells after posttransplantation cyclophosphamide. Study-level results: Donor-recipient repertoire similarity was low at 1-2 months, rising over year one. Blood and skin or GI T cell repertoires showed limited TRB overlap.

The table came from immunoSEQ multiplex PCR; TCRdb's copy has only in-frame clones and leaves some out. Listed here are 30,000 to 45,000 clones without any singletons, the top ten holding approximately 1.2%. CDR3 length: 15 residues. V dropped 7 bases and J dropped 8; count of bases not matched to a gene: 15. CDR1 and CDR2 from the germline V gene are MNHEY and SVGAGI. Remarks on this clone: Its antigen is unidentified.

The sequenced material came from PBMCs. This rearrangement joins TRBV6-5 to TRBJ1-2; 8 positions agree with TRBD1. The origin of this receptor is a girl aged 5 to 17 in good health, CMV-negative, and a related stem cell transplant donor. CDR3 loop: CASKKREQGARGYTF. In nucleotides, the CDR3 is TGTGCCAGCAAGAAACGAGAGCAGGGGGCGCGAGGCTACACCTTC.